The 22 T cell receptor beta chains reported below all come from one sample, sequenced in a study of cytomegalovirus exposure and HLA in healthy donors. The PCR ran on 60 Vbeta and 13 Jbeta primers. Measured with immunoSEQ multiplex PCR; TCRdb has only the in-frame clones, and not every one. The sample includes under 250,000 clones, roughly 84% seen only once; the top ten take less than 2%. Sequencing used PBMCs. The receptors come from a man aged 45-65 years in good health and CMV-seronegative.

The chain links TRBV11-2 to TRBJ2-6, with 10 bases that match TRBD1. V was pared by 3 bases and J by 1 base, with 3 bases of the junction left unmatched. The germline V gene encodes CDR1 SGHAT and CDR2 FQNNGV. CDR3 size: 17 residues. As DNA, the CDR3 is TGTGCCAGCAGCTTGACAGGGGGCTCTTCTGGGGCCAACGTCCTGACTTTC. Residues: CASSLTGGSSGANVLTF.

The gene calls are TRBV25-1 and TRBJ1-1, with TRBD1 as a possible D gene (5 bases). V dropped 3 bases and J dropped 1 base, with 15 bases sitting between them. This CDR3 contains 16 residues. Per the germline V gene, CDR1 is MGHDK and CDR2 is SYGVNS. CDR3: CASSDRVAYPNTEAFF. The CDR3 coding sequence is TGTGCCAGCAGTGACAGGGTGGCGTACCCGAACACTGAAGCTTTCTTT.

The chain has TRBV7-9 and TRBJ2-1, with 11 nucleotides matching TRBD2. Trimming at V came to 6 bases and at J to 3 bases, leaving 4 bases not matched to a gene. The CDR3 extends over 15 amino acids. In germline, CDR1 is SEHNR, CDR2 FQNEAQ (reference sequence). The CDR3 DNA reads TGTGCCAGCAGATACGGGACTAGCGGCTACAATGAGCAGTTCTTC. Translating it yields CASRYGTSGYNEQFF. Full variable domain (rest looked up from reference TRBV7-9 and TRBJ2-1): DTGVSQNPRHKITKRGQNVTFRCDPISEHNRLYWYRQTLGQGPEFLTYFQNEAQLEKSRLLSDRFSAERPKGSFSTLEIQRTEQGDSAMYLCASRYGTSGYNEQFFGPGTRLTVL.

The chain joins TRBV5-8 to TRBJ2-1, with D possibly TRBD2 on 6 matching bases. CDR1 and CDR2 (germline): SGHTS, YDEGEE. The V end lost 4 bases, the J end lost 9 bases, and 17 bases lay between the germline ends. The CDR3 has 14 amino acids. The CDR3 region is CASSGGTEVPEQFF. CDR3 DNA: TGTGCCAGCAGCGGCGGGACGGAGGTACCTGAGCAGTTCTTC. Complete variable domain (other parts from reference TRBV5-8 and TRBJ2-1): EAGVTQSPTHLIKTRGQQATLRCSPISGHTSVYWYQQALGLGLQFLLWYDEGEERNRGNFPPRFSGRQFPNYSSELNVNALELEDSALYLCASSGGTEVPEQFFGPGTRLTVL.

The DNA of the CDR3 is TGTGCCAGCAGTTCCCGGAAGGGGGTAGAGACCCAGTACTTC. It codes for CASSSRKGVETQYF. The V gene is TRBV6-1, the J gene TRBJ2-5, with a tentative D call TRBD1 (6 bases). The V end lost 5 bases, the J end lost 4 bases, and 14 bases lay between the germline ends. Germline values: CDR1 MNHNS, CDR2 SASEGT. CDR3 length: 14 residues.

The rearrangement links TRBV14 to TRBJ2-3, with a possible D match to TRBD2 (5 bases). CDR1 SGHDN and CDR2 FVKESK come from the germline V gene. V dropped 1 base and J dropped 2 bases, with 7 bases sitting between them. CDR3 length: 14 residues. In DNA, the CDR3 is TGTGCCAGCAGCCAAGCGGAGGCCACAGATACGCAGTATTTT. Amino acids: CASSQAEATDTQYF.

The chain uses TRBV4-1 and TRBJ2-3, with TRBD2 matching 8 bases. This CDR3 region has 16 residues. Germline-derived CDR1 and CDR2 are MGHRA and YSYEKL. V lost 1 base and J lost 1; bases outside the gene matches: 4. CDR3 loop: CASSQAGRAGTDTQYF. CDR3 DNA sequence: TGCGCCAGCAGCCAAGCCGGGAGGGCCGGCACAGATACGCAGTATTTT.

The V and J genes are TRBV2 and TRBJ2-6, with TRBD1 matching over 12 bases. The CDR3 covers 17 residues. The germline V gene encodes CDR1 SNHLY and CDR2 FYNNEI. Trimming cost V 6 bases and J 2 bases; bases outside gene matches: 5. The CDR3 bases are TGTGCCAGCAGCGGGACAGGGGGCCGAGCTGGGGCCAACGTCCTGACTTTC. Translating it yields CASSGTGGRAGANVLTF.

CDR3 sequence reads: CASSWTGDNSPLHF. The CDR3 DNA reads TGTGCCTCCTCCTGGACAGGCGATAATTCACCCCTCCACTTT. The chain employs TRBV30 and TRBJ1-6, with 7 positions matching TRBD1. V trimming: 7 bases; J trimming: 5 bases; junction bases outside the gene matches: 8. The CDR3 loop spans 14 amino acids. Germline values: CDR1 GTSNPN, CDR2 SVGIG (reference sequence).

The chain carries TRBV28 and TRBJ2-2, with a tentative D call TRBD2 (5 bases). This CDR3 spans 17 amino acids. Germline V CDR1 and CDR2: MDHEN, SYDVKM. V shed 5 bases and J shed 1 base, with 17 bases lying between them. The CDR3 DNA is TGTGCCAGCAGTAACCAGCCCGGACGGGAGAACACCGGGGAGCTGTTTTTT. This encodes CASSNQPGRENTGELFF.

As to this clone: This specimen includes other DNA sequences encoding the same CDR3. The chain carries TRBV7-2 and TRBJ2-3, with TRBD2 matching 8 bases. V lost 2 bases, J lost 3 bases, and 4 bases stayed unmatched. Per the germline V gene, CDR1 is SGHTA and CDR2 is FQGNSA. CDR3 length equals 15 residues. The CDR3 DNA sequence: TGTGCCAGCAGCTTAACGGGAGGGTCTACAGATACGCAGTATTTT. This sequence encodes CASSLTGGSTDTQYF.

V and J are TRBV5-1 and TRBJ2-2; unclear D gene. The V end lost 0 bases, the J end lost 2 bases, and 5 bases lay between the germline ends. This CDR3 is built from 14 residues. Germline loops: CDR1 SGHRS, CDR2 YFSETQ. The CDR3 bases are TGCGCCAGCAGCTTGGTAGTCAACACCGGGGAGCTGTTTTTT. Its protein is CASSLVVNTGELFF.

The rearrangement joins TRBV19 to TRBJ2-5, with 8 nucleotides matching TRBD1. Germline assignment: CDR1 LNHDA and CDR2 SQIVND (reference sequence). The CDR3 runs 14 residues. V lost 3 bases to trimming and J lost 4 bases; unmatched junction nucleotides: 4. The CDR3 DNA reads TGTGCCAGTAGTATCGAAGGACAGGGAGAGACCCAGTACTTC. Its translation: CASSIEGQGETQYF.

The genes are TRBV5-1 and TRBJ2-7; 7 bases agree with TRBD1. The CDR3 runs to 13 residues. CDR1 and CDR2 (germline): SGHRS, YFSETQ. V was clipped by 4 bases and J by 2 bases; unmatched bases: 3. CDR3 loop: CASSPDRTYEQYF. DNA for the CDR3: TGCGCCAGCAGCCCGGACAGGACCTACGAGCAGTACTTC. The full variable domain, with the rest looked up from reference TRBV5-1 and TRBJ2-7, is KAGVTQTPRYLIKTRGQQVTLSCSPISGHRSVSWYQQTPGQGLQFLFEYFSETQRNKGNFPGRFSGRQFSNSRSEMNVSTLELGDSALYLCASSPDRTYEQYFGPGTRLTVT.

The chain combines TRBV10-2 with TRBJ1-5; tentative D call: TRBD1 (6 bases). The germline CDR1 and CDR2 sequences are WSHSY and SAAADI. V was cut by 8 bases and J by 5 bases, with 10 bases left in between. The length of the CDR3 is 12 residues. In DNA, the CDR3 is TGCGCCAGCGCGGACAGATATCAGCCCCAGCATTTT. It is translated as CASADRYQPQHF.

This clone was recorded a few times. This sequence joins TRBV6-1 and TRBJ1-2; D is possibly TRBD1 (6 bases). CDR3 length: 12 amino acids. Trimming left V 5 bases short and J 7 bases short, with 11 bases between. Per the germline V gene, CDR1 is MNHNS and CDR2 is SASEGT. The CDR3: CASSTTGFGYTF. The CDR3 DNA is TGTGCCAGCAGTACTACAGGGTTTGGCTACACCTTC.

A few counts support this clone. CDR3 DNA: TGTGCCAGCAGGGACCTCAGGTGGGAGGGTGAAAAACTGTTTTTT. Its protein is CASRDLRWEGEKLFF. The genes are TRBV2 and TRBJ1-4, with unresolved D. This CDR3 comprises 15 residues. From germline, CDR1 is SNHLY and CDR2 FYNNEI. Trimming cost V 6 bases and J 7 bases, with 18 bases left between them.

V and J are TRBV28 and TRBJ1-5; D unresolved. V shed 3 bases and J shed 0 bases, with 6 bases lying between them. Germline-derived CDR1 and CDR2 are MDHEN and SYDVKM. The CDR3 has 14 residues. This CDR3 reads CASSFYYSNQPQHF. Written as DNA, the CDR3 is TGTGCCAGCAGTTTCTATTATAGCAATCAGCCCCAGCATTTT.

The genes are TRBV10-2 and TRBJ2-7, with 8 bases identical to TRBD2. CDR1 is WSHSY, CDR2 SAAADI, per germline. The trim removed 6 bases at V and 2 bases at J, leaving 6 bases unmatched. This CDR3 region has 14 residues. CDR3 amino acids: CASSESGLAYEQYF. DNA for the CDR3: TGCGCCAGCAGCGAATCGGGACTAGCCTACGAGCAGTACTTC.

This clone is a singleton in its sample. CDR3 region: CASSFPTSGRGFQETQYF. The CDR3 DNA reads TGTGCCAGCAGCTTTCCGACTAGCGGGAGGGGTTTCCAAGAGACCCAGTACTTC. The chain uses TRBV7-8 and TRBJ2-5, with TRBD2 matching over 14 bases. CDR3 length: 18 amino acids. J gave up 1 base and V 3 bases, and 7 bases lay outside the gene matches. CDR1 and CDR2 from the germline V gene are SGHVS and FQNEAQ.

The V and J genes are TRBV7-3 and TRBJ2-1, with a possible D match to TRBD2 (6 bases). V shed 3 bases and J shed 4 bases, with 10 bases lying between them. This CDR3 has 14 amino acids. Per the germline V gene, CDR1 is SGHTA and CDR2 is FQGTGA. The CDR3 DNA reads as TGTGCCAGCAGCTTTAGCGGTACTTACAATGAGCAGTTCTTC. Translated: CASSFSGTYNEQFF.

A remark on this clone: Other nucleotide sequences in the sample specify the same CDR3. V and J are TRBV28 and TRBJ2-5, with TRBD2 as a possible D gene (6 bases). Germline values: CDR1 MDHEN, CDR2 SYDVKM. This CDR3 has 14 amino acids. Trimming stripped 2 bases from V and 2 bases from J, with 9 bases between. The CDR3 loop reads CASSLGGAQETQYF. CDR3 nucleotides: TGTGCCAGCAGTTTAGGAGGGGCGCAAGAGACCCAGTACTTC.